The source of this T cell receptor (beta chain) is a study of OX40 agonist ivuxolimab in advanced cancers. In the study overall: Administration of intravenous ivuxolimab to patients occurred every 2 weeks at 0.01 to 10 mg/kg.

The CDR3 runs 12 residues. Trimming removed 6 bases at V and 9 bases at J, with 12 bases between. The germline V gene has CDR1 MDHEN and CDR2 SYDVKM. Generated by immunoSEQ multiplex PCR, the TCRdb table keeps only in-frame clones and is missing some. The data hold over 70,000 clones, with 70% to 90% observed a single time. This specimen consisted of CD4+ or CD8+ T cells sorted from blood, obtained in a trial of the OX40 agonist ivuxolimab. The sequence was obtained from an adult with an advanced solid tumor such as melanoma, head and neck, liver or kidney cancer. The chain has TRBV28 and TRBJ1-5; D is unclear. CDR3 coding DNA: TGTGCCAGCAGCCCTCTAGCGCCGCCCCAGCATTTT. Translation: CASSPLAPPQHF.